This entry describes one T cell receptor (beta chain). These data come from a study of blood T cells in healthy people across ages. Study context: About one barcoded beta molecule per two T cells was captured by template switching.

Combining a sample-barcoded 5' primer with a J-beta primer mix, a second PCR ran for roughly 7 to 11 cycles. Each of the cDNA molecules was tagged by a template-switch adaptor with 12 random nucleotides. TCRdb reprocessed the 5' RACE reads via MiXCR and lists one record per CDR3 protein. Counted here are 1 million to 1.2 million distinct CDR3 sequences, around two fifths occurring once; the ten biggest clones make up over 10%. V gave up 6 bases and J gave up 4 bases; unmatched junction bases: 15. CDR3 length: 17 amino acids. CDR1 and CDR2 (germline): MNHNY, SVGAGI (reference sequence). Every participating donor contributed about 10 milliliters of peripheral blood through a draw. Total RNA, at least 5.5 micrograms per sample, came from PBMCs.

The clonotype comes from a man between 18 and 35 years old in good health. The chain links TRBV6-6 to TRBJ2-1, with 7 bases identical to TRBD1. Sequenced material: blood. In DNA, the CDR3 is TGTGCCAGCAGCCAAGCCTCTTTGCGACAGGGTTACAATGAGCAGTTCTTC. It codes for CASSQASLRQGYNEQFF.